One and the same sample provided the 13 T cell receptor beta chains below, sequenced in a study of beta chain features in type 1 diabetes. No antigen is known for these receptors. Expressed TCRB transcripts were sequenced because the entire RNA isolate underwent reverse transcription. Method: immunoSEQ multiplex PCR; TCRdb's copy keeps in-frame clones and lacks some. Among about 260,000 clones listed, around 21% were seen once. Study-wide findings and caveats: TCRB CDR3s were moderately but significantly shorter in Type 1 diabetes patients in all four CD4+ subsets.

The sequenced sample consisted of naive CD4+ T cells from blood. These receptors were obtained from a woman in her forties with type 1 diabetes.

This chain joins TRBV7-2 and TRBJ2-3, with 9 bases identical to TRBD1. This CDR3 has 15 residues. Germline values: CDR1 SGHTA, CDR2 FQGNSA. Trimming took 0 bases from V and 4 from J; bases not matched to a gene: 2. The chain's CDR3 is CASSLAGTGPDTQYF. The CDR3 bases are TGTGCCAGCAGCTTAGCCGGGACAGGGCCAGATACGCAGTATTTT.

This clone was seen more than once but under ten times. V and J are TRBV9 and TRBJ1-2, with D maybe TRBD1 (5 bases). Per the germline V gene, CDR1 is SGDLS and CDR2 is YYNGEE. The CDR3 covers 15 residues. V lost 3 bases and J 2 bases, leaving 14 bases between the germline ends. The CDR3 loop is CASSGLSDSNYGYTF. CDR3 bases: TGTGCCAGCAGCGGCCTCTCAGACAGCAACTATGGCTACACCTTC.

This clone was observed a few times. The genes are TRBV20-1 and TRBJ2-3; D remains ambiguous. Germline V gene sequence: CDR1 DFQATT, CDR2 SNEGSKA (reference sequence). This CDR3 is built from 11 residues. The chain's CDR3 is CSTQRRDTQYF. Here the CDR3 DNA reads TGCAGCACTCAGAGGAGAGATACGCAGTATTTT.

V and J are TRBV10-3 and TRBJ2-7; TRBD1 aligns across 8 bases. Germline values: CDR1 ENHRY, CDR2 SYGVKD. CDR3 length equals 14 residues. With V trimmed by 0 bases and J by 3 bases, 1 base remained unmatched. The CDR3 protein is CAISESTGVYEQYF. CDR3 nucleotide sequence: TGTGCCATCAGTGAGTCGACAGGGGTCTACGAGCAGTACTTC.

This clone has only a few counts. This chain uses TRBV7-9 with TRBJ2-1; 13 nucleotides align to TRBD2. V was pared by 6 bases and J by 6 bases, with 8 bases of the junction left unmatched. The V gene's germline CDR1 is SEHNR and CDR2 FQNEAQ (reference sequence). The CDR3 runs to 16 residues. This chain's CDR3 is CASRGGLAGVGNEQFF. The CDR3 nucleotides read TGTGCCAGCAGGGGAGGACTAGCGGGAGTAGGCAATGAGCAGTTCTTC.

In this sample, this clone turned up a few times. The chain has TRBV4-3 and TRBJ1-1; no definite D call. The V end was cut by 5 bases, the J end by 0 bases, with 10 bases between. There are 14 residues in the CDR3. CDR1 and CDR2 (germline): LGHNA, YSLEER. CDR3: CASSVGAMNTEAFF. As DNA, the CDR3 is TGCGCCAGCAGCGTGGGAGCGATGAACACTGAAGCTTTCTTT.

The genes are TRBV7-2 and TRBJ2-1; 11 nucleotides line up with TRBD2. The CDR3 is 15 amino acids. The junction had 8 bases not matched to a gene; V was cut back by 3 bases and J by 10 bases. Looked up from germline, CDR1 is SGHTA and CDR2 is FQGNSA. The CDR3 coding sequence is TGTGCCAGCAGCTTCACTAGCGGGAGAGAGGGGGAGCAGTTCTTC. This encodes CASSFTSGREGEQFF.

This clone has only a few counts. The chain combines TRBV28 with TRBJ1-5, with D possibly matching TRBD1 (5 bases). The CDR3 spans 15 residues. Germline-derived CDR1 and CDR2 are MDHEN and SYDVKM. V gave up 7 bases and J gave up 6 bases, with 19 bases separating them. The CDR3 protein is CASTPNRGVGQPQHF. In DNA, the CDR3 is TGTGCCAGCACCCCGAATCGGGGGGTTGGTCAGCCCCAGCATTTT.

V and J are TRBV30 and TRBJ2-1; 12 nucleotides match TRBD2. This CDR3 has 15 residues. The germline gives CDR1 GTSNPN, CDR2 SVGIG (reference sequence). The ends lost 5 bases at V and 6 bases at J; junction bases unmatched: 8. The CDR3 region is CAWVPGLAGLNEQFF. CDR3 coding DNA: TGTGCCTGGGTACCGGGACTAGCGGGCCTCAATGAGCAGTTCTTC.

The chain carries TRBV4-3 and TRBJ2-2; D not resolved. CDR1 is LGHNA and CDR2 is YSLEER in the germline V gene. This CDR3 spans 15 amino acids. Trimming shortened V by 4 bases and J by 1 base, and 10 bases separated the two germline ends. This chain's CDR3 is CASSRNYQNTGELFF. The CDR3 region has the DNA TGCGCCAGCAGCCGGAACTACCAGAACACCGGGGAGCTGTTTTTT.

This clone was counted between two and nine times. The chain links TRBV9 to TRBJ2-1, with unresolved D. This CDR3 has 15 residues. Germline V CDR1 and CDR2: SGDLS, YYNGEE. Trimming cost V 4 bases and J 0 bases, with 11 bases left between them. The CDR3 nucleotides are TGTGCCAGCAGCACGACGGAGAGCTCCTACAATGAGCAGTTCTTC. Its protein is CASSTTESSYNEQFF.

The V call is TRBV29-1, the J call TRBJ2-1, with unresolved D. The germline V gene encodes CDR1 SQVTM and CDR2 ANQGSEA. This CDR3 spans 14 amino acids. Trimming pared 4 bases from V and 2 bases from J, leaving 12 bases between. The CDR3 DNA is TGCAGCGTTGTCGACGGCGGTCCCTACAATGAGCAGTTCTTC. The encoded protein is CSVVDGGPYNEQFF.

This chain connects TRBV9 to TRBJ1-2, with 8 nucleotides matching TRBD1. The V segment lost 0 bases and the J segment 8 bases; nucleotides outside the gene matches: 3. The CDR3 contains 13 residues. CDR1 and CDR2 (germline): SGDLS, YYNGEE. The CDR3 spells CASSVETGGGYTF. In nucleotides, the CDR3 is TGTGCCAGCAGCGTAGAAACAGGGGGAGGCTACACCTTC.